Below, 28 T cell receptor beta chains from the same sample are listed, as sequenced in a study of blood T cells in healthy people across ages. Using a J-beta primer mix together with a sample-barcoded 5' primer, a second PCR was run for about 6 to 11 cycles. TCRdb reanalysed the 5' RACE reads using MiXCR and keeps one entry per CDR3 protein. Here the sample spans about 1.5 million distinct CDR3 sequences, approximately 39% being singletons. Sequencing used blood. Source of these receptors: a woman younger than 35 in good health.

The CDR3 region has the DNA TGTGCCAGCTCACGCACAGGGACGGGCGATCAGCCCCAGCATTTT. Its protein product is CASSRTGTGDQPQHF. The gene calls are TRBV18 and TRBJ1-5; TRBD1 might be the D (6 bases). Trimming removed 4 bases at V and 5 bases at J, with 15 bases between. The CDR3 contains 15 residues. Germline V gene lookup returns CDR1 KGHSH and CDR2 LQKENI.

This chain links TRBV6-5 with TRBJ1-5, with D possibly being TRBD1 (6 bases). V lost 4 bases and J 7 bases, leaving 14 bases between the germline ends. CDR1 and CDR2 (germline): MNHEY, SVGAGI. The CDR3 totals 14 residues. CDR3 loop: CASSSGTSVQPQHF. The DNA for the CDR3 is TGTGCCAGCAGTTCCGGGACATCGGTACAGCCCCAGCATTTT.

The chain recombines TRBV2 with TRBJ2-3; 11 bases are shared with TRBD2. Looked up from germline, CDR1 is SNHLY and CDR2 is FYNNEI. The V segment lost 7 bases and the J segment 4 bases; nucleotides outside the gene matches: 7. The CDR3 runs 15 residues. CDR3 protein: CASKKLAGVSDTQYF. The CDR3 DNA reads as TGTGCCAGCAAAAAACTAGCGGGAGTATCAGATACGCAGTATTTT.

The CDR3 DNA reads as TGTGCCAGCAGCTTAGTTTGGTACGAGCAGTACTTC. Its translation is CASSLVWYEQYF. The chain recombines TRBV13 with TRBJ2-7; D is undetermined. The CDR3 consists of 12 residues. Germline CDR1 and CDR2: PRHDT and FYEKMQ (reference sequence). The V gene lost 1 base and the J gene lost 4 bases, with 5 bases spanning the gap.

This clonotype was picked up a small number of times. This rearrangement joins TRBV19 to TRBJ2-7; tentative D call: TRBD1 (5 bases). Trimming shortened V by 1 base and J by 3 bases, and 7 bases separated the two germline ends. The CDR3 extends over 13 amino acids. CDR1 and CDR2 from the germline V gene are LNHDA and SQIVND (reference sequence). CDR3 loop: CASSIVDSYEQYF. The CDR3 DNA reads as TGTGCCAGTAGTATAGTCGACAGCTACGAGCAGTACTTC.

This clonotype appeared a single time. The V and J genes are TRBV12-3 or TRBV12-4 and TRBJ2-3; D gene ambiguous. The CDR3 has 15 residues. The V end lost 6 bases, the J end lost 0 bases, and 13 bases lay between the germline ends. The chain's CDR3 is CASRRRPSSTDTQYF. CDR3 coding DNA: TGTGCCAGCAGAAGACGGCCGTCTAGCACAGATACGCAGTATTTT.

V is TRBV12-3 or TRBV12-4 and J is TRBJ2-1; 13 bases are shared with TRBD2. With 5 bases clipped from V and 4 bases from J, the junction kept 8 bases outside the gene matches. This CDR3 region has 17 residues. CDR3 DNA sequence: TGTGCCAGCAGTATATGGACTAGCGGGGGCCCTTACAATGAGCAGTTCTTC. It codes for CASSIWTSGGPYNEQFF.

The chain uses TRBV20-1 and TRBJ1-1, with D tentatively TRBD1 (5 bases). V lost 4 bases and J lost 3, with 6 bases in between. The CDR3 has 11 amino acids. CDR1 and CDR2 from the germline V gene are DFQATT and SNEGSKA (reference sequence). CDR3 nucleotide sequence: TGCAGTGCTAAAGGGGACACTGAAGCTTTCTTT. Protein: CSAKGDTEAFF.

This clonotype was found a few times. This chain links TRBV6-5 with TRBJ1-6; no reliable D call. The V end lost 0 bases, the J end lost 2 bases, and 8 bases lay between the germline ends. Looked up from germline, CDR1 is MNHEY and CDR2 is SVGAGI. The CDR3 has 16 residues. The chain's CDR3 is CASSYSRGTYNSPLHF. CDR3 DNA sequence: TGTGCCAGCAGTTACTCCCGGGGTACCTATAATTCACCCCTCCACTTT.

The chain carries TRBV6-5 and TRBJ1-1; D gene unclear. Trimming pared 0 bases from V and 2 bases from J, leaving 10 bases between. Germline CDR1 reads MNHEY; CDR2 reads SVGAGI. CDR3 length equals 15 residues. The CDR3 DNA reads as TGTGCCAGCAGTTACTCGTGGCAGGCTAACACTGAAGCTTTCTTT. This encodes CASSYSWQANTEAFF.

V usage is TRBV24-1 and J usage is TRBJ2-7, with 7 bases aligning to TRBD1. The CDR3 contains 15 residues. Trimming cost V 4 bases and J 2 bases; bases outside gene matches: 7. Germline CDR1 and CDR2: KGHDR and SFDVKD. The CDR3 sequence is CATSDRSGTAYEQYF. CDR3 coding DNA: TGTGCCACCAGTGACCGATCGGGGACAGCCTACGAGCAGTACTTC.

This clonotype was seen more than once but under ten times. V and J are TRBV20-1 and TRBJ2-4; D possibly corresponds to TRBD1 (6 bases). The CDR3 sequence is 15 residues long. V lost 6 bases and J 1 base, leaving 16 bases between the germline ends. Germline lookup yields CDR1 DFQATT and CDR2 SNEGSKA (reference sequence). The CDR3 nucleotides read TGCAGTGCATCCACAGGGTCGTCGGCCAAAAACATTCAGTACTTC. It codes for CSASTGSSAKNIQYF.

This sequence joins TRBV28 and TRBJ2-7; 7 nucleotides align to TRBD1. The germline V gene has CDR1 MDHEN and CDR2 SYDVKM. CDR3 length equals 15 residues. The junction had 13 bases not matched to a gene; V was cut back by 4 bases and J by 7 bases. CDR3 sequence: CASSSGQDSYNEQYF. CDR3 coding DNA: TGTGCCAGCAGTTCCGGACAGGACTCCTACAATGAGCAGTACTTC.

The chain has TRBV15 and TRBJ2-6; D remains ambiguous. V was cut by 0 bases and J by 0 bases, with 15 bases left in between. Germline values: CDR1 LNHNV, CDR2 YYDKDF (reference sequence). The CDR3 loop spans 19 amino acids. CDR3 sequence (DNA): TGTGCCACCAGCAGAGAGGGTGCGCGTACACTCTCTGGGGCCAACGTCCTGACTTTC. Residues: CATSREGARTLSGANVLTF.

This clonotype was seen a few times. This CDR3 is CSVEVFGGYTF. The DNA of the CDR3 is TGCAGCGTTGAAGTATTTGGTGGCTACACCTTC. V gene TRBV29-1 combines with J gene TRBJ1-2; D gene ambiguous. The length of the CDR3 is 11 residues. The germline CDR1 and CDR2 sequences are SQVTM and ANQGSEA. V was shortened by 1 base and J by 7 bases, with 7 bases between the two germline ends.

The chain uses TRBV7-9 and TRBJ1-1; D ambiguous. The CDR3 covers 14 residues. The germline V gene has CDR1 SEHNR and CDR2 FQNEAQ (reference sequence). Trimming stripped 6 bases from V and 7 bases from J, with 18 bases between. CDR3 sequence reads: CASRSGLAGNEAFF. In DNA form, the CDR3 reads TGTGCCAGCAGGTCCGGCTTGGCGGGGAATGAAGCTTTCTTT.

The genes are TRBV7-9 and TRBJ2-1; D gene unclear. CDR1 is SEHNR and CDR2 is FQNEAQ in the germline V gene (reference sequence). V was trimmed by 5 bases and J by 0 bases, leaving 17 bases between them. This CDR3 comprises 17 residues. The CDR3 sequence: CASSLRGSPSSYNEQFF. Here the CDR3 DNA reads TGTGCCAGCAGCCTTCGAGGCTCCCCAAGCTCCTACAATGAGCAGTTCTTC.

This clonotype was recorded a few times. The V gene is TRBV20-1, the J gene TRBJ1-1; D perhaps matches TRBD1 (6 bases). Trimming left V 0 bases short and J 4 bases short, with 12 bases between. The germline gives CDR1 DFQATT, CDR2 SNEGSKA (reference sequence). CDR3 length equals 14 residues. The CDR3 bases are TGCAGTGCTAGAGATTTAGGGGGTGTCACTGAAGCTTTCTTT. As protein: CSARDLGGVTEAFF.

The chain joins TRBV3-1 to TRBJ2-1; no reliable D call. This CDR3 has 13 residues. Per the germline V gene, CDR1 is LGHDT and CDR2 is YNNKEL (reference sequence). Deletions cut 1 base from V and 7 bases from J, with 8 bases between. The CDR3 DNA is TGTGCCAGCAGCCAAGGGGTGGGGAATGAGCAGTTCTTC. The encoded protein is CASSQGVGNEQFF.

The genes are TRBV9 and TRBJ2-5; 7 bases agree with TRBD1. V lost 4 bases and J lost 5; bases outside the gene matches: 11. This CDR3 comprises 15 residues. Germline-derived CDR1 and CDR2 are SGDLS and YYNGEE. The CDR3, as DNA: TGTGCCAGCAGCACGCAGACAGGGTATGGGGAGACCCAGTACTTC. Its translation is CASSTQTGYGETQYF. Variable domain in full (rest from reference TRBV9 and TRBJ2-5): DSGVTQTPKHLITATGQRVTLRCSPRSGDLSVYWYQQSLDQGLQFLIQYYNGEERAKGNILERFSAQQFPDLHSELNLSSLELGDSALYFCASSTQTGYGETQYFGPGTRLLVL.

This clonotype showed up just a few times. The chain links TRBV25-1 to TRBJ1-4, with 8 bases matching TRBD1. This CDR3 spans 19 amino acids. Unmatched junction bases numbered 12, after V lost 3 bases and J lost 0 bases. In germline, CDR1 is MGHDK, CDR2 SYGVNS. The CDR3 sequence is CASSDSSGQGLATNEKLFF. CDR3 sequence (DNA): TGTGCCAGCAGTGATTCCTCCGGACAGGGCTTAGCAACTAATGAAAAACTGTTTTTT. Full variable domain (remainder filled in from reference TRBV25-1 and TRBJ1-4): EADIYQTPRYLVIGTGKKITLECSQTMGHDKMYWYQQDPGMELHLIHYSYGVNSTEKGDLSSESTVSRIRTEHFPLTLESARPSHTSQYLCASSDSSGQGLATNEKLFFGSGTQLSVL.

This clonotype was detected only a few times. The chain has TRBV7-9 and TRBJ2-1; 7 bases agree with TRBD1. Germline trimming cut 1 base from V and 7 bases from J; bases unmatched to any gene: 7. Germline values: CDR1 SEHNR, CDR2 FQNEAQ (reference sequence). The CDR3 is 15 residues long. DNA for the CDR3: TGTGCCAGCAGCTTAGTCACAGGGGTTGGTAATGAGCAGTTCTTC. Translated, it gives CASSLVTGVGNEQFF.

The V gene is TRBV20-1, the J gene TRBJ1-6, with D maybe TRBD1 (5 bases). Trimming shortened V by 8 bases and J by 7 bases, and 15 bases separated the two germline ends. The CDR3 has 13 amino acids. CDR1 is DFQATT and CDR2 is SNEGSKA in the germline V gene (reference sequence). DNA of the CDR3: TGCAGTACCCAAACAGGATCCAATTCACCCCTCCACTTT. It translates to CSTQTGSNSPLHF.

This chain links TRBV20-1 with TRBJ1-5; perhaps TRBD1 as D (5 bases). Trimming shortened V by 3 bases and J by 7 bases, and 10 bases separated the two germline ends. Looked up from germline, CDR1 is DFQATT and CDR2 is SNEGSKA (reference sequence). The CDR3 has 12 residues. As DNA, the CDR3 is TGCAGTGCTAGGGACACCGACCAGCCCCAGCATTTT. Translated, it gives CSARDTDQPQHF.

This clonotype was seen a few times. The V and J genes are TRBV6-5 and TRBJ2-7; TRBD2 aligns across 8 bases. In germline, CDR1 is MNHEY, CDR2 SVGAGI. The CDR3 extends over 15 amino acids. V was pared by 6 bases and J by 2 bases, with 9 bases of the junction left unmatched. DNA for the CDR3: TGTGCCAGCAGCTCTTTAGCGGGACTACCCTACGAGCAGTACTTC. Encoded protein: CASSSLAGLPYEQYF.

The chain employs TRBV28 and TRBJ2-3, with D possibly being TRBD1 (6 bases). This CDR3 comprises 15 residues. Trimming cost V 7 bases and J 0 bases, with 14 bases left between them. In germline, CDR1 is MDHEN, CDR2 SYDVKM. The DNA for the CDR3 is TGTGCCAGCACCCCAGGGGCGCGTAGCACAGATACGCAGTATTTT. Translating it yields CASTPGARSTDTQYF.

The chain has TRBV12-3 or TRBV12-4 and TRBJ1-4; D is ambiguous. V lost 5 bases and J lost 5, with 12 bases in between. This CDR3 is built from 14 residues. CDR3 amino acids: CASSPGIQNEKLFF. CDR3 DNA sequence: TGTGCCAGCAGTCCCGGGATCCAAAATGAAAAACTGTTTTTT.

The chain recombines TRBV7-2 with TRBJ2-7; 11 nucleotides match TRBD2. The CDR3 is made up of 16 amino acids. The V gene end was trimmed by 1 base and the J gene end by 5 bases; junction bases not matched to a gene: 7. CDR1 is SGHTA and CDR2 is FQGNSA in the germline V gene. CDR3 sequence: CASSLVSGRAGDEQYF. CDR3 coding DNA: TGTGCCAGCAGCTTAGTTAGCGGGAGGGCCGGGGACGAGCAGTACTTC.